This T cell receptor (beta chain) stems from a study of cytomegalovirus exposure and HLA in healthy donors (dated by TCRdb to 2016 to 2017). Looking at the study overall: An earlier analysis of 587 of the donors reported approximately 260 Gb of sequence data and 95 million to 130 million unique TCR beta sequences obtained from about 180 million T cells. Approximately 310 gigabases of sequencing data and around 87 million unique TCR sequences were included in an early release covering about 700 HLA-typed donors. Among the approximately 420 genotyped donors, about 83% belonged to the genetic ancestry cluster associated with self-reported Caucasian donors. The study was designed to test whether signatures of past pathogen exposure could be identified by cataloging public T cell receptors. Using immunosequencing, the study profiled T cell repertoires from fewer than 700 subjects and related those repertoires to cytomegalovirus serostatus. A separate validation cohort of about 110 different subjects was used in addition to the approximately 610-subject first cohort. The study combined high-throughput TCR immunosequencing, statistical association of individual TCRs with disease status, and machine learning to predict cytomegalovirus infection status. To study patterns of TCR occurrence, a later analysis re-analyzed previously published TCR beta repertoires from hundreds of donors and added high-resolution HLA genotyping. The later analysis used no new phenotypic data to find candidate immune exposures, relying instead on TCR beta sequences and their occurrence across donors. An earlier analysis of 500 to 750 of the donors applied high-throughput TCR beta sequencing to assess whether each TCR beta V gene segment acted as functional or pseudogenic. Donor age, sex, ethnicity and CMV serostatus were collected together with the repertoire data. A later genetic analysis took genome-wide SNP genotypes for about three fifths of the roughly 700 donors and used that subset as a discovery cohort. Every repertoire in the discovery cohort had been generated on one and the same sequencing platform. Both class I and class II loci were covered by HLA typing, at four-digit resolution. Typing coverage differed by locus: A, B, C, DRB1 and DQB1 were typed in roughly 620-640 donors, DQA1 in 500 to 550, DPA1 in some 610, and DPB1 in just under 490. Four or five DR-DQ haplotypes were treated as single units for association and clustering because of strong linkage in the cohort. On average, around 230,000 unique TCR beta nucleotide sequences were sequenced per donor among some 430 genotyped donors of the cohort, with 15% to 20% of those sequences being non-productive. General study outcomes and caveats: HLA typing was unavailable for some donors at each locus, so association tests used only the typed subset. The only immune exposure information available for the cohort was CMV serostatus. In vitro tests confirmed that a few of the cytomegalovirus-associated TCR beta chains recognize cytomegalovirus antigens. Specific HLA alleles were associated with 15,000 to 20,000 TCR beta sequences at a false discovery rate of 0.05 in a later analysis. Assigning TCR associations to individual alleles was difficult when HLA alleles, especially DR and DQ, strongly co-occurred. A later analysis reported that several top co-occurrence clusters appeared linked to parvovirus B19, influenza, CMV and Epstein-Barr virus. Linkage disequilibrium might explain the correlated functional status among segregating V segments, but an unknown experimental factor could not be excluded. A cluster of highly shared sequence variants was judged likely to be a technical artifact of the sequencing pipeline. Cytomegalovirus status was reported to be diagnosed by the classifier with high specificity and sensitivity in both the original and validation cohorts. Roughly uniform sequencing depth across donors was assumed in presence/absence analyses, although this assumption may not hold. Because counts were too low, about 15 rarely observed V segments, including chromosome 9 orphons, were left out of the earlier analysis of 500 to 750 of the donors. The 87-base-pair reads could not distinguish some IMGT-functional V segments, including TRBV6-2 and TRBV6-3, so those segments were excluded. In a later analysis, HLA-associated TCR beta chains showed more clonal expansion and lower generation probabilities than non-associated chains that were equally common. While some public TCRs were present in many individuals, most TCR sequences turned up only very rarely across donors. The authors suggested that the approach could potentially be extended to other disease states and immunological phenotypes. A further reported finding was that TCR beta sequences accurately predicted the HLA-A and HLA-B alleles for most subjects in the first cohort. The study gave a list of some 150 TCR beta chains associated with cytomegalovirus. A later genetic analysis associated a missense DCLRE1C variant with V-gene and J-gene trimming of TCR beta chains, and an independent cohort replicated the association. Only TCR beta chains were sequenced in this cohort, and the absence of alpha or paired-chain data limited detectable features. In a later genetic analysis, fewer N-insertions in productive TCRs were reported among donors in an Asian-associated ancestry cluster than the roughly 640-donor mean. A later analysis found that TCR association rates varied across HLA loci, with DRB1 alleles showing the most associated TCRs and HLA-C alleles the fewest. A later analysis found that most CMV-associated TCR beta chains appeared HLA-restricted, with HLA associations seemingly driven largely by CMV exposure. In an earlier analysis of over 550 of the donors, most TCR beta V segments were observed in productive rearrangements about 87% or about 30% of the time, broadly matching IMGT annotations.

Trimming takes 2 bases off V and 5 bases off J; junction bases not matched to a gene: 11. The CDR3 runs 18 residues from the cysteine to the phenylalanine. The retained sequence is limited to the CDR3, 54 bases, with the frame set at the first base. CDR1 SGHDN and CDR2 FVKESK are derived from the germline V gene. The cohort consisted of 600 to 700 healthy bone marrow donors. At the time of sampling, all cohort members were nominally healthy, though unrecorded immune exposures were likely present. The donor was CMV seronegative and belonged to the group of over 350 seronegative cohort members. A peripheral blood sample was provided by each donor, and peripheral blood mononuclear cells were used for TCR beta sequencing. The Qiagen DNeasy Blood Extraction Kit was used to extract genomic DNA from the blood cell samples. Turning to this clone: Its recognized antigen is unknown. No base quality values were provided; no much bigger clone lies one nucleotide off.

The protocol used for the library was the immunoSEQ multiplex PCR assay. For the multiplex PCR, a mixture combining 60 forward primers for TCR Vbeta segments and 13 reverse primers for TCR Jbeta segments was used. Amplification of the CDR3 region of rearranged TCR beta genes was performed with a multiplex PCR assay on genomic DNA. The Illumina HiSeq System was used to sequence the amplified TCR beta libraries as 87-base-pair reads. From the authors' description of their analysis: A later analysis counted approximately 74 million unique TCR beta chains across the 650 to 700 repertoires, and some 11 million of these chains were shared by at least two donors. Raw reads were error-corrected and collapsed into unique sequences by a nearest-neighbor algorithm in which closely related sequences were merged to remove PCR and sequencing errors. To assign V, D and J gene segments, CDR3 sequences were aligned to IMGT reference sequences. Each retained sequence needed at least a six-nucleotide match to both a V gene segment and a J gene segment. A rearrangement counted as productive if the CDR3 had no stop codons and remained in frame with V and J, and every other rearrangement counted as non-productive. CDR3 was defined by IMGT convention, running from the second conserved V-encoded cysteine to the conserved J-encoded phenylalanine. The earlier analysis of about 610 of the donors excluded sequences that lacked an unambiguous match to a single V gene segment. An earlier analysis of approximately 590 of the donors classified V segments as functional when productive rearrangements were above 56.7% and as segregating when the standard deviation between donors was above 5%. A statistical classification framework was developed to diagnose cytomegalovirus status using the catalog of TCR beta chain sequences. In a later analysis, TCR nucleotide sequences were compared against IMGT/GENE-DB human TR gene sequences so that V and J genes could be assigned. Using the TCRdist pipeline, a later analysis assigned CDR3 sequences along with most-parsimonious VDJ recombination scenarios. In a later analysis, every TCR beta chain was defined by the combination of its CDR3 amino acid sequence and its V-gene family, and reads without a unique V-gene family were dropped. A later analysis removed 500 to 600 highly shared, low-generation-probability nucleotide sequences to deal with suspected cross-contamination and a sequencing artifact. A later analysis calculated a clonal expansion index for each public chain from normalized within-repertoire ranks of inferred template counts. A later analysis computed generation probabilities with a VDJ recombination model fitted to out-of-frame rearrangements, and checked the results against IGoR. A later analysis scored TCR-TCR, TCR-HLA and TCR-CMV co-occurrence with hypergeometric tests, applying a repertoire-size bias correction to TCR pairs. False discovery rates were estimated in a later analysis by permuting HLA or CMV assignments 20 times. A later analysis grouped co-occurring TCRs with DBSCAN, adding TCRdist sequence similarity when clustering within HLA-allele-positive subsets. For co-occurrence clustering, repertoires with fewer than 30,000 or more than 120,000 public chains were excluded, along with a handful of repertoires with anomalous nucleotide sharing. Sourced from immuneACCESS, this table was stored by TCRdb with only in-frame sequences that have V and J called. A share of the clones is absent; for the studies checked, an unresolved V gene accounts for under half, and the remainder has no known explanation. V and J calls and clone size come straight from that table; D and trimming were deduced from the DNA. This sample holds 150,000 or so clones; around three quarters were observed only once. Approximately 1.6% of the sample goes to the ten largest clones.

This receptor was obtained from a woman in her thirties in good health and CMV-seronegative. This sequence uses TRBV14 and TRBJ2-3, with 12 bases matching TRBD2. Sequencing used PBMCs. The CDR3 reads CASSQLTSGGTWVDTQYF. The nucleotide sequence is TGTGCCAGCAGCCAATTGACTAGCGGGGGCACCTGGGTAGATACGCAGTATTTT.